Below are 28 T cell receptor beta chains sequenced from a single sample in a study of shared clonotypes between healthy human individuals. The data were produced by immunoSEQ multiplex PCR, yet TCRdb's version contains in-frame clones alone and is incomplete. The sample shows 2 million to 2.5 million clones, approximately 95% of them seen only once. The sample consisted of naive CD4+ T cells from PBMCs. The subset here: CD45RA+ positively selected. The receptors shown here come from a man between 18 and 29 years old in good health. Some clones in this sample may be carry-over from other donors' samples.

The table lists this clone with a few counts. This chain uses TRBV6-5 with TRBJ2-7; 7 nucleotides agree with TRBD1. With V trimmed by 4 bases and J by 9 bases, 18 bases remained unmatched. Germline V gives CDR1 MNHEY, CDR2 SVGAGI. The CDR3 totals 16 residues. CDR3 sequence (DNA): TGTGCCAGCAGTTTGGACAGGTCCACGGTCGCTGTCGTGCAGTACTTC. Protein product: CASSLDRSTVAVVQYF.

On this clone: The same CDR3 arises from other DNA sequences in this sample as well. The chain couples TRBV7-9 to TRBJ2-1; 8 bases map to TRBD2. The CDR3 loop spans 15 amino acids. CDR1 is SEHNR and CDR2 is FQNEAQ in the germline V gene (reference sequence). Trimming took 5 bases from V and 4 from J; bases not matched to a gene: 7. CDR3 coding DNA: TGTGCCAGCAGCGTACTAGCGGACATTTACAATGAGCAGTTCTTC. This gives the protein CASSVLADIYNEQFF.

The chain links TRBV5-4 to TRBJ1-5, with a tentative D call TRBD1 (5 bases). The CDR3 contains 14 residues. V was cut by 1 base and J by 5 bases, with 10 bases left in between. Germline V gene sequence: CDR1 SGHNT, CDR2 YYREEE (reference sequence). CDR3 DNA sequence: TGTGCCAGCAGCTTGTGGGGCCGAGATCAGCCCCAGCATTTT. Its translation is CASSLWGRDQPQHF. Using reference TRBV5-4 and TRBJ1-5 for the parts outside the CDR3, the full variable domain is ETGVTQSPTHLIKTRGQQVTLRCSSQSGHNTVSWYQQALGQGPQFIFQYYREEENGRGNFPPRFSGLQFPNYSSELNVNALELDDSALYLCASSLWGRDQPQHFGDGTRLSIL.

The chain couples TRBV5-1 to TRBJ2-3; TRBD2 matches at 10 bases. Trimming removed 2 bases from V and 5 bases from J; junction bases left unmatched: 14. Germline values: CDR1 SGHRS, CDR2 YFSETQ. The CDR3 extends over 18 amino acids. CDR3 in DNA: TGCGCCAGCAGCTTCCTCCGGGGGCTAGCGGGGGACTTAGATACGCAGTATTTT. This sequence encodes CASSFLRGLAGDLDTQYF.

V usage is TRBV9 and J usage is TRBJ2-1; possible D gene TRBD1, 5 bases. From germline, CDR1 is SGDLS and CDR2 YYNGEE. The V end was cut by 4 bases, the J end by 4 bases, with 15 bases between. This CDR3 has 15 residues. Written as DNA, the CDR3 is TGTGCCAGCAGCCCCCAGGGTGGTGGGTACAATGAGCAGTTCTTC. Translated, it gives CASSPQGGGYNEQFF.

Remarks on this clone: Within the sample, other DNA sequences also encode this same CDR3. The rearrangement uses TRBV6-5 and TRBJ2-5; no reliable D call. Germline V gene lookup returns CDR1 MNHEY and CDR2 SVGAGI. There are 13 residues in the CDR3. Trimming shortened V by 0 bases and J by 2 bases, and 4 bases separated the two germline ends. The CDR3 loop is CASSYSGQETQYF. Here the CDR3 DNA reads TGTGCCAGCAGTTACTCAGGTCAAGAGACCCAGTACTTC.

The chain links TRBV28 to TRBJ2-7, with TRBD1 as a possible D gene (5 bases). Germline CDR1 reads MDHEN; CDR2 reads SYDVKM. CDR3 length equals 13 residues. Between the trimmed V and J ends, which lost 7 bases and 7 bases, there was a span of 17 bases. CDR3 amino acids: CASTDRPQREQYF. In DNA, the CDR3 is TGTGCCAGCACTGACAGACCACAGAGGGAGCAGTACTTC.

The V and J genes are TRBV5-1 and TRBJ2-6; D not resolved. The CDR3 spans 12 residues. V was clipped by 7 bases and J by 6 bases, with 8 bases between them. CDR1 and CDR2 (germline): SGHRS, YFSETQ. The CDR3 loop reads CASWELANVLTF. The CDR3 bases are TGCGCCAGCTGGGAACTGGCCAACGTCCTGACTTTC.

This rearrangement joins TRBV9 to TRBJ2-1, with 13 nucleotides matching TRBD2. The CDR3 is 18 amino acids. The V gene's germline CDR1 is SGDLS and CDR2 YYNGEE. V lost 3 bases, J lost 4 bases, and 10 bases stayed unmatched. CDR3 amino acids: CASSGGDWTSGSYNEQFF. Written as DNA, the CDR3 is TGTGCCAGCAGCGGGGGGGATTGGACTAGCGGGAGTTACAATGAGCAGTTCTTC. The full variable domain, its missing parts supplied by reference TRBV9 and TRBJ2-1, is DSGVTQTPKHLITATGQRVTLRCSPRSGDLSVYWYQQSLDQGLQFLIQYYNGEERAKGNILERFSAQQFPDLHSELNLSSLELGDSALYFCASSGGDWTSGSYNEQFFGPGTRLTVL.

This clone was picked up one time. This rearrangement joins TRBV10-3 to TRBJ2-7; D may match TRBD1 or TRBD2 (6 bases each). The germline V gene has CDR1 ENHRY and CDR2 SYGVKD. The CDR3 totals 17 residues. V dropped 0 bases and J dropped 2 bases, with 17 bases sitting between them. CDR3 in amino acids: CAISESKGGGATYEQYF. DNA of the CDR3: TGTGCCATCAGTGAGTCGAAGGGGGGCGGTGCGACCTACGAGCAGTACTTC.

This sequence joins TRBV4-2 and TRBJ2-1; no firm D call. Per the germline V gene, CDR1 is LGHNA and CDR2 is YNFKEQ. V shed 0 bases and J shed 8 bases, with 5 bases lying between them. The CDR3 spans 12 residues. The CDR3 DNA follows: TGTGCCAGCAGCCAAGATGCATATGAGCAGTTCTTC. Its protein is CASSQDAYEQFF.

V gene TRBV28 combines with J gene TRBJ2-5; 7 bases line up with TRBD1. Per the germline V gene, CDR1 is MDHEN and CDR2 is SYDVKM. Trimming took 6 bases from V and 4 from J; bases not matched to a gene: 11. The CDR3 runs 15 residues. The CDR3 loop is CASSRGGSVGETQYF. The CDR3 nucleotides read TGTGCCAGCAGCCGAGGGGGCTCGGTCGGAGAGACCCAGTACTTC.

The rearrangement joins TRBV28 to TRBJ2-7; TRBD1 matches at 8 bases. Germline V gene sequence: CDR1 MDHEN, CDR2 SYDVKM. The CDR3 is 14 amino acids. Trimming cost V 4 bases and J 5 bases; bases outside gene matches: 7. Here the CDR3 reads CASSWPGQVHEQYF. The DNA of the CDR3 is TGTGCCAGCAGTTGGCCGGGACAGGTTCACGAGCAGTACTTC.

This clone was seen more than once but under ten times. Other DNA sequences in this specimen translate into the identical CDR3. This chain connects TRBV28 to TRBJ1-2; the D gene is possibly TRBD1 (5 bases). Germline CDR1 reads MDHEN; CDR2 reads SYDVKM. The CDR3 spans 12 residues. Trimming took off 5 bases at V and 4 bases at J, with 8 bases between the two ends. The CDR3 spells CASSRGPYGYTF. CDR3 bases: TGTGCCAGCAGTCGGGGACCCTATGGCTACACCTTC.

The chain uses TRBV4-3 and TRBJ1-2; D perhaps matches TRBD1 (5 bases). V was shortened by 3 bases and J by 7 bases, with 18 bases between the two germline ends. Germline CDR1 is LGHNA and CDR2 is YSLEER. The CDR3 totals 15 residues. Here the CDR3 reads CASSQSRVGVPGYTF. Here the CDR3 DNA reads TGCGCCAGCAGCCAGTCTCGGGTAGGGGTACCTGGCTACACCTTC.

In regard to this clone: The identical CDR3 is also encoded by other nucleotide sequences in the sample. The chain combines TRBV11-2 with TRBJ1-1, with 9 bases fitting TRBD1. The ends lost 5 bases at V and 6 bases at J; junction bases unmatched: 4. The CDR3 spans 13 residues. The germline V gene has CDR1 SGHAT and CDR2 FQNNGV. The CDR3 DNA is TGTGCCAGCAGCCCGGACAGGGGCGCTGAAGCTTTCTTT. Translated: CASSPDRGAEAFF.

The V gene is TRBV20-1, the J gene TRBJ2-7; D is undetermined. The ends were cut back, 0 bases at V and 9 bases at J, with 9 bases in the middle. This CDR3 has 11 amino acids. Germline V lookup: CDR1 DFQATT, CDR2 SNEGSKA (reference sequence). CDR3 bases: TGCAGTGCTAGAGATTGGGTGGGGCAGTACTTC. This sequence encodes CSARDWVGQYF.

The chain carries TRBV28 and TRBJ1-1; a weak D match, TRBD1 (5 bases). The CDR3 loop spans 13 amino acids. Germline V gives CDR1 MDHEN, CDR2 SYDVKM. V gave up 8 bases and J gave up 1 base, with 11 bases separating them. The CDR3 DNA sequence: TGTGCCAGCGCCCCGGGGGGGAACACTGAAGCTTTCTTT. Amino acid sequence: CASAPGGNTEAFF. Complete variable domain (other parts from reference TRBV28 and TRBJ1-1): DVKVTQSSRYLVKRTGEKVFLECVQDMDHENMFWYRQDPGLGLRLIYFSYDVKMKEKGDIPEGYSVSREKKERFSLILESASTNQTSMYLCASAPGGNTEAFFGQGTRLTVV.

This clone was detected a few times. CDR3 DNA: TGCAGCGTTGACGCAGACCAGAGGGAGACCCAGTACTTC. It encodes CSVDADQRETQYF. This chain joins TRBV29-1 and TRBJ2-5; D gene unclear. Trimming removed 3 bases at V and 5 bases at J, with 13 bases between. CDR3 length equals 13 residues. Germline values: CDR1 SQVTM, CDR2 ANQGSEA. Full variable domain (missing parts from reference TRBV29-1 and TRBJ2-5): SAVISQKPSRDICQRGTSLTIQCQVDSQVTMMFWYRQQPGQSLTLIATANQGSEATYESGFVIDKFPISRPNLTFSTLTVSNMSPEDSSIYLCSVDADQRETQYFGPGTRLLVL.

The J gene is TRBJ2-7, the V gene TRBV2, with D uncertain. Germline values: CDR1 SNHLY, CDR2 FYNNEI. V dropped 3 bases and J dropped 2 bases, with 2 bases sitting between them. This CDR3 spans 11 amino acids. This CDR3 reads CASSDPYEQYF. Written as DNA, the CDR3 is TGTGCCAGCAGTGACCCCTACGAGCAGTACTTC.

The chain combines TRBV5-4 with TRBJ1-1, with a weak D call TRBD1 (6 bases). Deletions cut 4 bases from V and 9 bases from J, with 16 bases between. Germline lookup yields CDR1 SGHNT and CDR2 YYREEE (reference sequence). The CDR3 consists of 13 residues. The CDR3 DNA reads TGTGCCAGCAGCAACCCGGAGGGGGACCAAGCTTTCTTT. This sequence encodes CASSNPEGDQAFF.

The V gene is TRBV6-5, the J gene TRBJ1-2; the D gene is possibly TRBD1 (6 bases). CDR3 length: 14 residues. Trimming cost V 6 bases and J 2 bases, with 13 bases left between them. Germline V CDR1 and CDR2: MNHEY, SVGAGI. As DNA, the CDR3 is TGTGCCAGCAGAACCGGACAGCTAAACTATGGCTACACCTTC. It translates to CASRTGQLNYGYTF.

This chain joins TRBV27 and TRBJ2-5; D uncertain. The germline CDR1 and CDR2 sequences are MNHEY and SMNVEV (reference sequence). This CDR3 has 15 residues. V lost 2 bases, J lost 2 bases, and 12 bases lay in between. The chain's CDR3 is CASSLVPGLQETQYF. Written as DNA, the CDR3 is TGTGCCAGCAGTTTAGTTCCTGGTTTACAAGAGACCCAGTACTTC.

DNA for the CDR3: TGTGCCAGCAGCGTTAGGACAGGGAGCGAAGCTTTCTTT. Translated, it gives CASSVRTGSEAFF. The chain employs TRBV9 and TRBJ1-1; 8 bases map to TRBD1. This CDR3 region has 13 residues. With V trimmed by 2 bases and J by 8 bases, 5 bases remained unmatched. Germline-derived CDR1 and CDR2 are SGDLS and YYNGEE. The complete variable domain, with remaining parts taken from reference TRBV9 and TRBJ1-1, reads DSGVTQTPKHLITATGQRVTLRCSPRSGDLSVYWYQQSLDQGLQFLIQYYNGEERAKGNILERFSAQQFPDLHSELNLSSLELGDSALYFCASSVRTGSEAFFGQGTRLTVV.

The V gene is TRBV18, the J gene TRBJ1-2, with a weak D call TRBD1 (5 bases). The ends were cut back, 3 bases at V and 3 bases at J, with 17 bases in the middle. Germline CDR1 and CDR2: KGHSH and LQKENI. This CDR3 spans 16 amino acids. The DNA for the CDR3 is TGTGCCAGCTCACCTGATTCCGGGGACCGAGACTATGGCTACACCTTC. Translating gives CASSPDSGDRDYGYTF.

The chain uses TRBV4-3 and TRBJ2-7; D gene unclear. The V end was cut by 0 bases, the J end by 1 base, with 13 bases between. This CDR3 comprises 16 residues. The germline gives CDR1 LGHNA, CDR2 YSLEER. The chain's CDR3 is CASSQDPLQSSYEQYF. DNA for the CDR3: TGCGCCAGCAGCCAAGATCCTCTGCAATCGTCCTACGAGCAGTACTTC.

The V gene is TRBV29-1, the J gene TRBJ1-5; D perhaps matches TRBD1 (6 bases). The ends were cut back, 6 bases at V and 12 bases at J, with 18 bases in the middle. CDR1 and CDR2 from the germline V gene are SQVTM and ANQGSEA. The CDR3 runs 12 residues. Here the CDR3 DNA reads TGCAGCGTATTGAAACCTGACAGGAACCAGCATTTT. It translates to CSVLKPDRNQHF.

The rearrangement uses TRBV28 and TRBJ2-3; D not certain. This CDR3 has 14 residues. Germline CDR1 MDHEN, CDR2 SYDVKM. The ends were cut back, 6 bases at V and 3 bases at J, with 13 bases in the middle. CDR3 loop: CASSGGSGTDTQYF. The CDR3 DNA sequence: TGTGCCAGCAGCGGTGGGTCGGGTACAGATACGCAGTATTTT.